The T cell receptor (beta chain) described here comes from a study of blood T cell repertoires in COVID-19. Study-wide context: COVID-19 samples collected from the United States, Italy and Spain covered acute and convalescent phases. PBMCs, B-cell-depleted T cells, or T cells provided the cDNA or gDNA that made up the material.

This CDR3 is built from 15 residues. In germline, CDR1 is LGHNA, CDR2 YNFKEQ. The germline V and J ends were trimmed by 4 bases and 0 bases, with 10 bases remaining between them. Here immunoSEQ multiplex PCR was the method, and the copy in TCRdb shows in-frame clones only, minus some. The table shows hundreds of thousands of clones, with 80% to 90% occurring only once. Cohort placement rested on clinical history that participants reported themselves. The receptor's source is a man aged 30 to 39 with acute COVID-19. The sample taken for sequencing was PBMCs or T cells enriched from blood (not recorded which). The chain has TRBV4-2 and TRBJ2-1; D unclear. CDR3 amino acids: CASSLGTDSYNEQFF. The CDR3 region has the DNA TGTGCCAGCAGCCTAGGAACAGACTCCTACAATGAGCAGTTCTTC.